This TCR beta chain was retrieved from a study of shared clonotypes between healthy human individuals. Findings and limits, study-wide: Generally, naive subsets came out with larger estimated richness than memory subsets.

From CD4+ cells came CD45RA+ naive and CD45RA-negative memory subsets. V was clipped by 2 bases and J by 5 bases, with 16 bases between them. Germline V gene lookup returns CDR1 SGHRS and CDR2 YFSETQ. The CDR3 is made up of 16 amino acids. To note about this clone: Its antigen is unidentified.

TCRdb's copy holds only in-frame clones and misses some; the assay was immunoSEQ multiplex PCR. The sample has 2 million to 2.5 million clones, about 92% seen once; the top ten hold 0.39%. The V call is TRBV5-1, the J call TRBJ1-4; a weak D match, TRBD1 (6 bases). The TCR originated in a man aged 18 to 30 in good health. Some clones in this sample may be carry-over from other donors' samples. Sequencing used naive CD4+ T cells from PBMCs. The subset was: CD45RA+ positively selected. The CDR3 sequence is CASSLVGTPPNEKLFF. DNA of the CDR3: TGCGCCAGCAGCTTAGTAGGGACACCACCCAATGAAAAACTGTTTTTT.